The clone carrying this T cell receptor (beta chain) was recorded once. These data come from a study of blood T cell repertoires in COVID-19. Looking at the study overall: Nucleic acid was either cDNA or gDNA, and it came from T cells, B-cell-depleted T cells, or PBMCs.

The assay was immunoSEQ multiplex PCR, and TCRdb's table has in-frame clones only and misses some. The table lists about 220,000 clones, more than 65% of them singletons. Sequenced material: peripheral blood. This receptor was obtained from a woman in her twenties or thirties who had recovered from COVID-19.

The CDR3 DNA reads as TGTGCCAGTAGTATTGGACAGGGTAACTACAATGAGCAGTTCTTC. It specifies CASSIGQGNYNEQFF. The genes are TRBV19 and TRBJ2-1, with TRBD1 matching 8 bases. The CDR3 is 15 residues long. CDR1 LNHDA and CDR2 SQIVND come from the germline V gene (reference sequence). Trimming took 3 bases from V and 3 from J; bases not matched to a gene: 4.